This TCR beta chain is from a study of T cells of healthy individuals. Deletions cut 1 base from V and 4 bases from J, with 13 bases between. In germline, CDR1 is DFQATT, CDR2 SNEGSKA (reference sequence). The CDR3 runs 14 residues. TCRdb independently ran MiXCR on the 5' RACE reads; one entry per CDR3 protein. The repertoire holds some 69,000 distinct CDR3 sequences, with around 16% as singletons. The chain links TRBV20-1 to TRBJ1-2; D call uncertain. The sequence was collected from a human donor in good health. CDR3 nucleotide sequence: TGCAGTGCTAGAGGGTGGGGTGGGAGCTATGGCTACACCTTC. Translation gives CSARGWGGSYGYTF.